At least ten counts were recorded for the clone carrying this T cell receptor (beta chain). TCRdb recomputed calls from the 5' RACE reads with MiXCR, one row per CDR3 protein. Of about 66,000 distinct CDR3 sequences detected, over 8% appear once; the ten largest clones hold approximately 3%. This record comes from a study of early T cells in non-severe SARS-CoV-2 infection. The CDR3 is made up of 14 amino acids. Per germline, CDR1 SQVTM and CDR2 ANQGSEA. Trimming removed 6 bases at V and 0 bases at J, with 9 bases between. The chain links TRBV29-1 to TRBJ2-6; D gene unclear. The TCR comes from an adult who was a healthcare worker with PCR-confirmed SARS-CoV-2 infection or an uninfected control (not recorded which). Source material: whole blood. CDR3 residues: CSVAQDSGANVLTF. The DNA of the CDR3 is TGCAGCGTGGCCCAAGACTCTGGGGCCAACGTCCTGACTTTC. Variable domain in full (rest from reference TRBV29-1 and TRBJ2-6): SAVISQKPSRDICQRGTSLTIQCQVDSQVTMMFWYRQQPGQSLTLIATANQGSEATYESGFVIDKFPISRPNLTFSTLTVSNMSPEDSSIYLCSVAQDSGANVLTFGAGSRLTVL.